Listed here are 9 T cell receptor beta chains from one sample, sequenced in a study of T-cell reconstitution after alpha-beta-depleted transplantation in children. The TCRbeta library was prepared with unique molecular identifiers. TCRdb independently ran MiXCR on the PCR reads; one entry per CDR3 protein. The sample yields more than 200,000 distinct CDR3 sequences, over 20% seen once. The sequences come from PBMCs, collected before TCRalphabeta/CD19-depleted stem cell transplant. These TCRs come from a girl aged 2 to 9 with Fanconi anemia, due to receive a stem cell transplant.

The chain recombines TRBV6-1 with TRBJ2-6; D is ambiguous. Germline CDR1 MNHNS, CDR2 SASEGT. There are 18 residues in the CDR3. Trimming took off 6 bases at V and 0 bases at J, with 18 bases between the two ends. The CDR3 is CASSQPIGPGSGANVLTF. The CDR3 nucleotides read TGTGCCAGCAGCCAACCAATAGGCCCTGGCTCTGGGGCCAACGTCCTGACTTTC.

This chain links TRBV5-4 with TRBJ1-5; weak D call: TRBD1 (5 bases). Germline V CDR1 and CDR2: SGHNT, YYREEE (reference sequence). CDR3 size: 16 residues. Deletions cut 0 bases from V and 4 bases from J, with 14 bases between. CDR3 in DNA: TGTGCCAGCAGCTTGGGTCCATGGGACGGGAATCAGCCCCAGCATTTT. It translates to CASSLGPWDGNQPQHF.

This clonotype was recorded at least ten times. J is TRBJ2-1 and V is TRBV20-1; D call uncertain. This CDR3 has 15 residues. Trimming removed 1 base from V and 0 bases from J, with 10 bases in between. The germline CDR1 and CDR2 sequences are DFQATT and SNEGSKA (reference sequence). The CDR3 DNA reads as TGCAGTGCTAGAGCGGTAGAAATCTCCTACAATGAGCAGTTCTTC. Its protein product is CSARAVEISYNEQFF.

The chain combines TRBV5-1 with TRBJ2-7, with D possibly being TRBD2 (6 bases). The V and J ends lost 0 bases and 0 bases respectively, with 10 bases between them. The germline V gene encodes CDR1 SGHRS and CDR2 YFSETQ. This CDR3 contains 15 residues. This CDR3 reads CASSLGGVGSYEQYF. The CDR3 nucleotides are TGCGCCAGCAGCTTGGGCGGGGTCGGCTCCTACGAGCAGTACTTC.

This clonotype was seen many times. The chain couples TRBV28 to TRBJ2-3; the D is unclear. The ends were cut back, 5 bases at V and 7 bases at J, with 13 bases in the middle. This CDR3 comprises 13 residues. Germline CDR1 reads MDHEN; CDR2 reads SYDVKM. The CDR3 nucleotides are TGTGCCAGCAGTCCCCTTGGGTTAAATACGCAGTATTTT. Translated: CASSPLGLNTQYF.

This clonotype was recorded a few times. This chain joins TRBV7-9 and TRBJ1-1, with TRBD1 as a possible D gene (5 bases). The length of the CDR3 is 12 residues. Germline V CDR1 and CDR2: SEHNR, FQNEAQ (reference sequence). With 1 base removed from V and 10 bases from J, the gap between germline ends came to 10 bases. This chain's CDR3 is CASSLGQGRAFF. The CDR3 DNA sequence: TGTGCCAGCAGCTTAGGGCAGGGACGAGCTTTCTTT.

This clonotype occurred once. V gene TRBV20-1 combines with J gene TRBJ2-7; D remains unclear. The CDR3 consists of 12 residues. Germline-derived CDR1 and CDR2 are DFQATT and SNEGSKA (reference sequence). V was trimmed by 6 bases and J by 2 bases, leaving 11 bases between them. The DNA of the CDR3 is TGCAGTGCCATCAGGCCCGCCTACGAGCAGTACTTC. It encodes CSAIRPAYEQYF.

As to this clonotype: It may be a read error: a sequence one base away is much more abundant. This is likely a read error, given that the CDR3 carries no conserved phenylalanine or tryptophan at its end. The chain links TRBV29-1 to TRBJ1-2, with D perhaps matching TRBD1 (6 bases). The V and J ends lost 7 bases and 4 bases respectively, with 10 bases between them. Germline CDR1 is SQVTM and CDR2 is ANQGSEA. CDR3 length equals 11 residues. CDR3 nucleotides: TGCAGCGGCGCAGGGGTCTATGGCTACACCTAC. Protein product: CSGAGVYGYTY.

V and J are TRBV20-1 and TRBJ2-1; 10 positions match TRBD2. The CDR3 is 18 amino acids. The junction had 11 bases not matched to a gene; V was cut back by 0 bases and J by 3 bases. Germline V gene lookup returns CDR1 DFQATT and CDR2 SNEGSKA (reference sequence). Here the CDR3 reads CSARDRISGRANYNEQFF. The CDR3 DNA follows: TGCAGTGCTAGAGATCGGATAAGCGGGAGGGCCAACTACAATGAGCAGTTCTTC.